The 24 T cell receptor beta chains below come from one sample, sequenced in a study of blood T cell repertoires in COVID-19 (TCRdb year 2020). Libraries were built with the immunoSEQ multiplex PCR assay. Here the immuneACCESS table is served through TCRdb, limited to in-frame sequences with V and J called. Missing clones are a known gap in these copies; in checked studies unresolved V genes cover under half, and the rest lacks a known reason. The sample contains about 110,000 clones, about 91% of them found a single time. In total, the top ten clones hold about 0.9% of the sample. Specimen: peripheral blood. Receptor source: a woman aged 50 to 60 with active or convalescent COVID-19.

CDR3 protein: CATSDSRWRGTEAFF. The CDR3 DNA reads as TGTGCCACCAGTGATTCCCGCTGGAGGGGCACTGAAGCTTTCTTT. This sequence joins TRBV24-1 and TRBJ1-1, with D perhaps TRBD1 (5 bases). Germline V lookup: CDR1 KGHDR, CDR2 SFDVKD. Trimming removed 2 bases from V and 4 bases from J, with 13 bases in between. CDR3 size: 15 residues.

This chain joins TRBV6-2 or TRBV6-3 and TRBJ2-7, with D hard to call. CDR3 size: 13 residues. Germline V lookup: CDR1 MNHEY, CDR2 SVGEGT. Trimming removed 2 bases at V and 6 bases at J, with 11 bases between. CDR3 nucleotide sequence: TGTGCCAGCAGTTACATGAGGTTCCGCGAGCAGTACTTC. It is translated as CASSYMRFREQYF.

This chain uses TRBV24-1 with TRBJ1-2; 10 bases line up with TRBD1. This CDR3 has 15 residues. After removal of 4 bases from V and 2 bases from J, the junction contained 3 bases not matched to a gene. The germline V gene encodes CDR1 KGHDR and CDR2 SFDVKD. The CDR3 coding sequence is TGTGCCACCAGTGACCGGACAGGGGGAAACTATGGCTACACCTTC. It yields the protein CATSDRTGGNYGYTF.

The V and J genes are TRBV28 and TRBJ2-1, with TRBD2 matching over 14 bases. Germline CDR1 is MDHEN and CDR2 is SYDVKM. This CDR3 has 16 residues. After removal of 6 bases from V and 7 bases from J, the junction contained 8 bases not matched to a gene. CDR3 residues: CASSTAGLAGANEQFF. Written as DNA, the CDR3 is TGTGCCAGCAGCACCGCGGGACTAGCGGGGGCTAATGAGCAGTTCTTC.

V gene TRBV3-1 (or the pseudogene TRBV3-2) combines with J gene TRBJ1-6; TRBD1 is a possible D gene (5 bases). The CDR3 totals 14 residues. Germline values: CDR1 LGHDT, CDR2 YNNKEL (reference sequence). The ends were cut back, 7 bases at V and 4 bases at J, with 11 bases in the middle. The CDR3: CASTGGDYNSPLHF. The CDR3 region has the DNA TGTGCCAGCACGGGGGGTGATTATAATTCACCCCTCCACTTT.

The CDR3 DNA is TGTGCCAGCAGCTACGCGGGGGCCGTGAACACTGAAGCTTTCTTT. Its protein is CASSYAGAVNTEAFF. This chain links TRBV6-5 with TRBJ1-1; maybe TRBD1 (6 bases). Germline V gene data show CDR1 as MNHEY and CDR2 as SVGAGI. V dropped 6 bases and J dropped 0 bases, with 14 bases sitting between them. The CDR3 spans 15 residues.

V is TRBV28 and J is TRBJ2-7; perhaps TRBD1 as D (6 bases). Trimming took off 7 bases at V and 9 bases at J, with 22 bases between the two ends. The CDR3 covers 14 residues. Looked up from germline, CDR1 is MDHEN and CDR2 is SYDVKM. The CDR3 nucleotides are TGTGCCAGCAATAGGGGGAGCTTGGGATCGGGGCAGTACTTC. Translation: CASNRGSLGSGQYF.

The rearrangement joins TRBV19 to TRBJ2-5, with TRBD2 matching over 9 bases. V lost 5 bases and J lost 2; bases outside the gene matches: 6. The CDR3 is made up of 15 amino acids. Germline V gene sequence: CDR1 LNHDA, CDR2 SQIVND (reference sequence). The DNA for the CDR3 is TGTGCCAGTAGTCAGACTAGCGGAGGACAAGAGACCCAGTACTTC. It specifies CASSQTSGGQETQYF. Variable domain in full (rest from reference TRBV19 and TRBJ2-5): DGGITQSPKYLFRKEGQNVTLSCEQNLNHDAMYWYRQDPGQGLRLIYYSQIVNDFQKGDIAEGYSVSREKKESFPLTVTSAQKNPTAFYLCASSQTSGGQETQYFGPGTRLLVL.

Remarks on this clone: The junction shows a germline mismatch at one end, possibly a read error. The gene calls are TRBV18 and TRBJ2-6; D is unresolved. This CDR3 comprises 15 residues. Looked up from germline, CDR1 is KGHSH and CDR2 is LQKENI. CDR3 protein: CASPPRSSGANVLTF. The CDR3 DNA reads as TGTGCCAGCCCACCACGCAGCTCTGGGGCCAACGTCCTGACTTTC.

The chain is built from TRBV6-2 or TRBV6-3 and TRBJ2-2, with TRBD1 matching 7 bases. This CDR3 contains 13 residues. Germline trimming cut 5 bases from V and 4 bases from J; bases unmatched to any gene: 1. Germline loops: CDR1 MNHEY, CDR2 SVGEGT. CDR3 protein: CASSRDSTGELFF. The CDR3 DNA follows: TGTGCCAGCAGTAGGGACAGCACCGGGGAGCTGTTTTTT.

This sequence joins TRBV3-1 (or the pseudogene TRBV3-2) and TRBJ2-3; no reliable D call. Germline CDR1 and CDR2: LGHDT and YNNKEL (reference sequence). This CDR3 comprises 16 residues. V was shortened by 0 bases and J by 4 bases, with 14 bases between the two germline ends. The CDR3 is CASSQEETPNADTQYF. The CDR3 DNA sequence: TGTGCCAGCAGCCAAGAGGAGACTCCGAACGCAGATACGCAGTATTTT.

This clone was seen a handful of times. CDR3 nucleotide sequence: TGTGCTAGTGGTTTGGGCCGGGACAGGGGGCCTGATCGAGCTTTCTTT. This sequence encodes CASGLGRDRGPDRAFF. The genes are TRBV12-5 and TRBJ1-1, with 12 bases lining up with TRBD1. Germline assignment: CDR1 LGHNT and CDR2 FRNRAP. The V and J ends lost 1 base and 10 bases, in that order; junction bases with no gene match: 10. The CDR3 totals 16 residues.

The CDR3 spells CASSSGGGYGYTF. The CDR3 nucleotides are TGCGCCAGCAGTTCAGGGGGCGGCTATGGCTACACCTTC. This chain links TRBV5-1 with TRBJ1-2; TRBD1 aligns across 8 bases. The CDR3 length is 13 residues. The V gene's germline CDR1 is SGHRS and CDR2 YFSETQ. Unmatched junction bases numbered 4, after V lost 5 bases and J lost 4 bases.

The chain uses TRBV27 and TRBJ1-3; 7 bases match TRBD1. Trimming at V came to 2 bases and at J to 1 base, leaving 8 bases not matched to a gene. This CDR3 comprises 17 residues. Germline V CDR1 and CDR2: MNHEY, SMNVEV (reference sequence). This CDR3 is CASSLKKGATSGNTIYF. The CDR3 DNA reads TGTGCCAGCAGTTTAAAAAAGGGGGCCACATCTGGAAACACCATATATTTT.

The V and J genes are TRBV6-2 or TRBV6-3 and TRBJ1-1; D may be TRBD1 (5 bases). The germline V gene encodes CDR1 MNHEY and CDR2 SVGEGT. This CDR3 is built from 14 residues. V was trimmed by 4 bases and J by 8 bases, leaving 17 bases between them. CDR3 residues: CASSWGDEAAEAFF. DNA for the CDR3: TGTGCCAGCAGTTGGGGGGATGAGGCGGCGGAAGCTTTCTTT.

This rearrangement joins TRBV27 to TRBJ1-3; D is possibly TRBD1 (6 bases). The length of the CDR3 is 16 residues. Germline assignment: CDR1 MNHEY and CDR2 SMNVEV (reference sequence). The germline V and J ends were trimmed by 5 bases and 6 bases, with 20 bases remaining between them. CDR3 region: CASSRTGMLVENTIYF. The CDR3 DNA follows: TGTGCCAGCAGTAGAACAGGGATGTTGGTGGAAAACACCATATATTTT.

With regard to this clone: One end of the junction is discordant with germline, which a read error may explain. The rearrangement joins TRBV7-2 to TRBJ2-3; D possibly corresponds to TRBD2 (5 bases). There are 15 residues in the CDR3. Germline V CDR1 and CDR2: SGHTA, FQGNSA. The CDR3 DNA reads as TGTGCCAGCAGCCTAGCCCTCAGCGAGAGTCCTACGCAGTATTTT. Protein product: CASSLALSESPTQYF. Using reference TRBV7-2 and TRBJ2-3 for the parts outside the CDR3, the full variable domain is GAGVSQSPSNKVTEKGKDVELRCDPISGHTALYWYRQSLGQGLEFLIYFQGNSAPDKSGLPSDRFSAERTGGSVSTLTIQRTQQEDSAVYLCASSLALSESPTQYFGPGTRLTVL.

This clone was recorded once. The chain uses TRBV2 and TRBJ1-4, with a weak D call TRBD1 (5 bases). Germline V gene data show CDR1 as SNHLY and CDR2 as FYNNEI. This CDR3 has 14 amino acids. Between the trimmed V and J ends, which lost 6 bases and 6 bases, there was a span of 14 bases. CDR3 loop: CASSIPGLHEKLFF. Written as DNA, the CDR3 is TGTGCCAGCAGCATACCGGGACTACATGAAAAACTGTTTTTT.

This clone was detected only a few times. This chain uses TRBV12-3 or TRBV12-4 with TRBJ1-1; D gene uncertain. Trimming stripped 3 bases from V and 7 bases from J, with 6 bases between. CDR3 length: 11 residues. CDR3 sequence: CASSFSVEAFF. Here the CDR3 DNA reads TGTGCCAGCAGTTTCTCTGTTGAAGCTTTCTTT.

The chain carries TRBV9 and TRBJ1-4, with D unclear. The germline CDR1 and CDR2 sequences are SGDLS and YYNGEE. The V end was cut by 5 bases, the J end by 3 bases, with 8 bases between. This CDR3 spans 13 amino acids. The CDR3 spells CASSGESNEKLFF. The CDR3 DNA reads as TGTGCCAGCAGTGGGGAGTCTAATGAAAAACTGTTTTTT.

Here the CDR3 DNA reads TGTGCCAGCTCACCGGGACAGGGCCCCGGGGAGCTGTTTTTT. This codes for CASSPGQGPGELFF. This chain joins TRBV18 and TRBJ2-2; 9 nucleotides agree with TRBD1. V lost 3 bases, J lost 6 bases, and 2 bases stayed unmatched. Germline V CDR1 and CDR2: KGHSH, LQKENI. The length of the CDR3 is 14 residues.

The chain has TRBV6-1 and TRBJ1-5, with D possibly matching TRBD1 (5 bases). Trimming pared 3 bases from V and 7 bases from J, leaving 16 bases between. This CDR3 is built from 15 residues. Germline lookup yields CDR1 MNHNS and CDR2 SASEGT. In nucleotides, the CDR3 is TGTGCCAGCAGTGAGTTGGGGACTAAGGGACAGCCCCAGCATTTT. Encoded protein: CASSELGTKGQPQHF.

V is TRBV11-2 and J is TRBJ2-7; TRBD2 matches 7 bases. Trimming cost V 3 bases and J 0 bases; bases outside gene matches: 5. The CDR3 is made up of 15 amino acids. Germline CDR1 and CDR2: SGHAT and FQNNGV. The CDR3 DNA follows: TGTGCCAGCAGCTTGCGACTAGCCCTCTCCTACGAGCAGTACTTC. Translated, it gives CASSLRLALSYEQYF.

Written as DNA, the CDR3 is TGTGCCAGCAGCTTGGTCTTAACAGGGGTACAGCCCCAGCATTTT. Translated: CASSLVLTGVQPQHF. The chain uses TRBV5-8 and TRBJ1-5; 7 bases map to TRBD1. Germline V lookup: CDR1 SGHTS, CDR2 YDEGEE. This CDR3 spans 15 amino acids. J lost 7 bases, V lost 0 bases, and 7 bases had no gene match.